This TCR beta chain is from a study of beta chain features in type 1 diabetes. CDR3 length: 13 amino acids. The V end was cut by 7 bases, the J end by 5 bases, with 13 bases between. Germline V lookup: CDR1 SGDLS, CDR2 YYNGEE. Expressed TCRB transcripts got sequenced, as all isolated RNA was reverse transcribed. Using immunoSEQ multiplex PCR, the repertoire was profiled, and TCRdb retains in-frame clones only, with some absent. The sample lists about 180,000 clones; around 13% were seen once. This clone was picked up a small number of times. Sequencing input: central memory CD4+ T cells from blood. The chain couples TRBV9 to TRBJ2-1; no clear D gene. The receptor comes from a woman aged 18-30 years in good health. CDR3 residues: CASSSPTNNEQFF. The CDR3 nucleotides read TGTGCCAGCTCGTCCCCTACTAACAATGAGCAGTTCTTC.